Below are 21 T cell receptor beta chains sequenced from a single sample in a study of T-cell memory formation after mild COVID-19 (dated by TCRdb to the early 2020s). Library preparation used 5' RACE. The data were produced on an Illumina NovaSeq 6000. TCRdb took the public reads, trimmed them with fastp at Q25, ran MiXCR for clone calling and kept in-frame beta chains. Duplicate CDR3 protein sequences are folded into a single record with the most common DNA and genes. The sample table shows about 190,000 distinct CDR3 sequences, and about 10% are seen once. Approximately 3% of the sample is in the top ten clones. The sample consisted of PBMCs or a T cell subset sorted from them (not recorded which). The receptors derive from a man between 18 and 35 years old who had mild COVID-19 (a few samples of this study predate the infection). The sample titles of this study are shuffled in the database, so cell type and time point are left out; the donor was told from shared clones.

This clonotype was counted a few times. The rearrangement joins TRBV7-9 to TRBJ2-3, with TRBD1 matching 8 bases. The ends lost 4 bases at V and 7 bases at J; junction bases unmatched: 7. This CDR3 is 14 amino acids long. Looked up from germline, CDR1 is SEHNR and CDR2 is FQNEAQ (reference sequence). The CDR3 loop reads CASSSAAGGNTQYF. CDR3 in DNA: TGTGCCAGCAGCTCCGCAGCAGGGGGCAATACGCAGTATTTT.

The V call is TRBV4-3, the J call TRBJ2-3, with 7 bases fitting TRBD2. V gave up 1 base and J gave up 5 bases; unmatched junction bases: 6. This CDR3 is 15 amino acids long. Per the germline V gene, CDR1 is LGHNA and CDR2 is YSLEER. DNA for the CDR3: TGCGCCAGCAGCCAAGTATTTGGGGGGGAAGATACGCAGTATTTT. Translating gives CASSQVFGGEDTQYF.

Ten or more counts support this clonotype. CDR3 amino acids: CASSVVYNEQFF. The CDR3 nucleotides read TGTGCCAGCAGCGTAGTGTACAATGAGCAGTTCTTC. The rearrangement joins TRBV9 to TRBJ2-1; D ambiguous. The CDR3 contains 12 residues. Trimming left V 0 bases short and J 4 bases short, with 2 bases between. Germline V lookup: CDR1 SGDLS, CDR2 YYNGEE.

This clonotype was counted between two and nine times. The J gene is TRBJ2-5, the V gene TRBV5-4; the D call may be TRBD1 or TRBD2 (6 bases each). Per germline, CDR1 SGHNT and CDR2 YYREEE (reference sequence). CDR3 length: 12 residues. With 5 bases removed from V and 7 bases from J, the gap between germline ends came to 12 bases. The CDR3 protein is CASRTEGGTQYF. The CDR3 bases are TGTGCCAGCAGAACTGAGGGGGGGACCCAGTACTTC.

This clonotype was observed a single time. At one of its ends the junction is not consistent with the germline gene, which may arise from a read error. The chain joins TRBV5-1 to TRBJ2-3; 7 bases map to TRBD1. Germline V lookup: CDR1 SGHRS, CDR2 YFSETQ. The CDR3 spans 15 residues. CDR3 nucleotide sequence: TGCGCCAGCTGCTTCGAATGGGACAGCTATGATACGCAGTATTTT. Translated: CASCFEWDSYDTQYF.

In its sample, this clonotype was seen many times. The rearrangement uses TRBV7-2 and TRBJ2-2; the match to TRBD1 covers 7 bases. V lost 5 bases to trimming and J lost 6 bases; unmatched junction nucleotides: 3. The V gene's germline CDR1 is SGHTA and CDR2 FQGNSA. CDR3 length: 13 amino acids. CDR3 protein: CASSPQGAGELFF. The CDR3 nucleotides read TGTGCCAGCAGCCCTCAGGGGGCCGGGGAGCTGTTTTTT.

This clonotype was found a few times. The CDR3 loop reads CASSPRKGNSPLHF. The DNA for the CDR3 is TGCGCCAGCAGCCCCAGAAAGGGCAATTCACCCCTCCACTTT. V gene TRBV5-1 combines with J gene TRBJ1-6, with D unresolved. The V end was cut by 4 bases, the J end by 7 bases, with 12 bases between. This CDR3 region has 14 residues. Germline V gives CDR1 SGHRS, CDR2 YFSETQ.

A few counts support this clonotype. This chain links TRBV4-3 with TRBJ1-1, with 9 positions matching TRBD1. The trim removed 4 bases at V and 6 bases at J, leaving 12 bases unmatched. The CDR3 length is 16 residues. The germline gives CDR1 LGHNA, CDR2 YSLEER. CDR3 in amino acids: CASSPDPGQGPPEAFF. DNA of the CDR3: TGCGCCAGCAGCCCCGACCCGGGACAGGGACCTCCTGAAGCTTTCTTT.

A few counts support this clonotype. The chain recombines TRBV2 with TRBJ1-1, with 8 positions matching TRBD1. The J segment lost 2 bases and the V segment lost 6 bases, leaving 5 bases of the junction unmatched. The CDR3 contains 14 residues. Looked up from germline, CDR1 is SNHLY and CDR2 is FYNNEI. The CDR3 DNA follows: TGTGCCAGCAGCGGGGGGACAGGCAACACTGAAGCTTTCTTT. Protein sequence: CASSGGTGNTEAFF.

This clonotype appeared a few times. In DNA, the CDR3 is TGTGCCAGCAGACCAGGAGGCCGAACCGAAGAGACCCAGTACTTC. Translation: CASRPGGRTEETQYF. V and J are TRBV6-5 and TRBJ2-5, with D tentatively TRBD2 (5 bases). The CDR3 covers 15 residues. CDR1 and CDR2 (germline): MNHEY, SVGAGI. Trimming pared 6 bases from V and 3 bases from J, leaving 17 bases between.

The chain employs TRBV5-5 and TRBJ1-1, with unresolved D. Germline V lookup: CDR1 SGHKS, CDR2 YYEKEE (reference sequence). Trimming left V 1 base short and J 0 bases short, with 16 bases between. This CDR3 comprises 17 residues. The CDR3 nucleotides read TGTGCCAGCAGCTTGCTGACAACCGAGGCCATGAACACTGAAGCTTTCTTT. This encodes CASSLLTTEAMNTEAFF.

This clonotype was observed a few times. The chain has TRBV4-2 and TRBJ2-1; 9 positions agree with TRBD1. From germline, CDR1 is LGHNA and CDR2 YNFKEQ. This CDR3 is built from 16 residues. Trimming cost V 1 base and J 1 base; bases outside gene matches: 2. The CDR3 DNA follows: TGTGCCAGCAGCCAAGCCGGGACAGGGTCCTACAATGAGCAGTTCTTC. Translation: CASSQAGTGSYNEQFF.

In this sample, this clonotype turned up a few times. The chain combines TRBV18 with TRBJ1-4; D not resolved. The V gene's germline CDR1 is KGHSH and CDR2 LQKENI. The V end was cut by 2 bases, the J end by 10 bases, with 11 bases between. The length of the CDR3 is 13 residues. For the CDR3, the DNA is TGTGCCAGCTCACCAGGGGATTGGGGAAAACTGTTTTTT. This sequence encodes CASSPGDWGKLFF. Full variable domain (outside the CDR3, taken from reference TRBV18 and TRBJ1-4): NAGVMQNPRHLVRRRGQEARLRCSPMKGHSHVYWYRQLPEEGLKFMVYLQKENIIDESGMPKERFSAEFPKEGPSILRIQQVVRGDSAAYFCASSPGDWGKLFFGSGTQLSVL.

This clonotype was seen only a few times. The chain uses TRBV4-3 and TRBJ2-7; D possibly corresponds to TRBD1 (6 bases). This CDR3 has 12 residues. Trimming pared 1 base from V and 5 bases from J, leaving 6 bases between. CDR1 and CDR2 from the germline V gene are LGHNA and YSLEER. CDR3 nucleotides: TGCGCCAGCAGCCAAGGGGACAACGAGCAGTACTTC. Its protein is CASSQGDNEQYF.

This clonotype was picked up a small number of times. The chain carries TRBV7-2 and TRBJ2-2; possibly TRBD1 for D (5 bases). The CDR3 extends over 17 amino acids. CDR1 is SGHTA, CDR2 FQGNSA, per germline. Trimming cost V 3 bases and J 0 bases, with 14 bases left between them. DNA of the CDR3: TGTGCCAGCAGCTTTAGTCAGGGCCCCACGAACACCGGGGAGCTGTTTTTT. It is translated as CASSFSQGPTNTGELFF.

This clonotype was counted between two and nine times. The V and J genes are TRBV11-2 and TRBJ1-6; 8 bases line up with TRBD1. V shed 2 bases, J shed 8 bases, and the junction held 5 bases outside the gene matches. The CDR3 consists of 15 residues. CDR1 and CDR2 from the germline V gene are SGHAT and FQNNGV. DNA of the CDR3: TGTGCCAGCAGCTTAACAGGGGGAGTTTATTCACCCCTCCACTTT. Protein product: CASSLTGGVYSPLHF.

This clonotype was recorded only once. The germline gene is not matched at one end of the junction; a read error may be the cause. The V gene is TRBV12-3 or TRBV12-4, the J gene TRBJ1-2; the match to TRBD1 covers 8 bases. This CDR3 comprises 15 residues. This CDR3 is CDSSSEQQGVYGYTF. The CDR3 nucleotides read TGTGACAGCAGTTCGGAACAACAGGGGGTATATGGCTACACCTTC.

This clonotype has a handful of counts. This chain connects TRBV19 to TRBJ2-4, with D maybe TRBD1 (6 bases). There are 15 residues in the CDR3. Germline CDR1 and CDR2: LNHDA and SQIVND (reference sequence). V was clipped by 5 bases and J by 5 bases, with 16 bases between them. DNA of the CDR3: TGTGCCAGTAGTGACCCCGGACAGTGGGAAAACATTCAGTACTTC. As protein: CASSDPGQWENIQYF.

Many counts were recorded for this clonotype. The rearrangement joins TRBV18 to TRBJ2-7; no clear D. The length of the CDR3 is 11 residues. Trimming shortened V by 3 bases and J by 5 bases, and 5 bases separated the two germline ends. The germline gives CDR1 KGHSH, CDR2 LQKENI. CDR3 nucleotide sequence: TGTGCCAGCTCACCCTTGAACGAGCAGTACTTC. It specifies CASSPLNEQYF.

V is TRBV7-2 and J is TRBJ1-1; no clear D. CDR3 length: 16 amino acids. The V end was cut by 1 base, the J end by 5 bases, with 17 bases between. From germline, CDR1 is SGHTA and CDR2 FQGNSA. CDR3 sequence (DNA): TGTGCCAGCAGCTTAGTCTGGCAGGTCCTCGGGACTGAAGCTTTCTTT. Amino acids: CASSLVWQVLGTEAFF.

This clonotype came up many times. The rearrangement uses TRBV5-1 and TRBJ2-3; 13 nucleotides agree with TRBD2. Germline V CDR1 and CDR2: SGHRS, YFSETQ. The V segment lost 5 bases and the J segment 2 bases; nucleotides outside the gene matches: 5. CDR3 length: 16 amino acids. CDR3 sequence (DNA): TGCGCCAGCAGAACCGGGACTAGCGGGGCCACAGATACGCAGTATTTT. Translation: CASRTGTSGATDTQYF.